This is a list of T cell receptor beta chains from one sample in a study of T cells after yellow fever vaccination. MiXCR, run by TCRdb on the 5' RACE reads, gives a single entry per CDR3 protein. The profile shows about 630,000 distinct CDR3 sequences, approximately 13% of them singletons. This sample comprised PBMCs, obtained on the day of the yellow fever booster vaccination. Receptor source: a man in his thirties or forties who received the YFV17D yellow fever vaccine. CDR3s include the opening cysteine and the closing phenylalanine or tryptophan. The D gene is left open where the match is weak. A row's size may be missing; if present it is once, few, many or a size class.

length	D	V	size	J	DNA	CDR3
14	TRBD1	TRBV5-5	-	TRBJ2-7	TGTGCCAGCAGCTTGGGAGGGGGCATAGGCGAGCAGTACTTC	CASSLGGGIGEQYF
14	-	TRBV3-1	-	TRBJ2-5	TGTGCCAGCAGCCAAGCGGGAGAAATTGAGACCCAGTACTTC	CASSQAGEIETQYF
17	TRBD2	TRBV6-5	-	TRBJ2-7	TGTGCCAGCAGTTACTCACCAGGGGAGCGGGAGGGCTACGAGCAGTACTTC	CASSYSPGEREGYEQYF
15	-	TRBV5-5	few	TRBJ1-4	TGTGCCAGCAGCCCCGTTCGACAGTTTAATGAAAAACTGTTTTTT	CASSPVRQFNEKLFF
16	TRBD2	TRBV5-1	-	TRBJ2-2	TGCGCCAGCAGCCTAGGGGCGGGAGTGGATACCGGGGAGCTGTTTTTT	CASSLGAGVDTGELFF
13	-	TRBV7-3	few	TRBJ1-1	TGTGCCAGCAGCGCCTCCTCCGATTCTGAAGCTTTCTTT	CASSASSDSEAFF
15	-	TRBV20-1	few	TRBJ2-7	TGCAGTGCGCAATACCGGGACATCAGCTCCTACGAGCAGTACTTC	CSAQYRDISSYEQYF
12	-	TRBV7-9	-	TRBJ1-2	TGTGCCAGCAGCTTAGATGGAAATGGCTACACCTTC	CASSLDGNGYTF
16	TRBD1	TRBV5-1	few	TRBJ1-6	TGCGCCAGCAGTCGAGATGGGGACAGTTATAATTCACCCCTCCACTTT	CASSRDGDSYNSPLHF
12	-	TRBV19	-	TRBJ2-5	TGTGCCAGTAGTTCGAATAGGGAGACCCAGTACTTC	CASSSNRETQYF
16	-	TRBV6-5	-	TRBJ1-4	TGTGCCAGCAGTTACTCACCGACAGCCTCTAATGAAAAACTGTTTTTT	CASSYSPTASNEKLFF
14	-	TRBV7-2	-	TRBJ1-5	TGTGCCAGCACCAGAAGCGTTGGGGTTCAGCCCCAGCATTTT	CASTRSVGVQPQHF
15	-	TRBV6-5	-	TRBJ2-7	TGTGCCAGCAGTTACTCGAGTCAGGGCGCCTACGAGCAGTACTTC	CASSYSSQGAYEQYF
14	TRBD2	TRBV6-2/TRBV6-3	-	TRBJ2-2	TGTGCCAGCCGGATAGCGGGAGGCACCGGGGAGCTGTTTTTT	CASRIAGGTGELFF
13	-	TRBV20-1	-	TRBJ2-3	TGCAGTGTCCAAGCGGGCAGCACAGATACGCAGTATTTT	CSVQAGSTDTQYF
15	TRBD2	TRBV11-2	few	TRBJ2-7	TGTGCCAGCAGCTTAAATCCTAGCGGGACGTTTGAGCAGTACTTC	CASSLNPSGTFEQYF
14	TRBD2	TRBV20-1	-	TRBJ2-5	TGCAGTGCTAGAGATGGAGCGGGGCAAGAGACCCAGTACTTC	CSARDGAGQETQYF
17	TRBD1	TRBV7-9	few	TRBJ2-3	TGTGCCAGCAGCTTAAGCCCGACAGGGCGCGTGGTGGATACGCAGTATTTT	CASSLSPTGRVVDTQYF
15	TRBD1	TRBV29-1	-	TRBJ2-3	TGCAGCGTTGGTCAGACAGGGGGAAGGACAGATACGCAGTATTTT	CSVGQTGGRTDTQYF
14	-	TRBV11-2	few	TRBJ2-2	TGTGCCAGCAGCTCGTTCGGGGAAGCCGGGGAGCTGTTTTTT	CASSSFGEAGELFF
14	-	TRBV19	few	TRBJ1-1	TGTGCCAGTAGTATTGACGGATTTCAGGCTGAAGCTTTCTTT	CASSIDGFQAEAFF
13	-	TRBV24-1	-	TRBJ1-1	TGTGCCACCAGTGATCCCGACACGAATGAAGCTTTCTTT	CATSDPDTNEAFF
15	TRBD2	TRBV10-2	-	TRBJ2-7	TGCGCCAGCAGTTCGACTAGCGGGAGAGGTCACGAGCAGTACTTC	CASSSTSGRGHEQYF
12	-	TRBV3-1	few	TRBJ2-7	TGTGCCAGCAGTCCTAAAGGGAGAGAGCAGTACTTC	CASSPKGREQYF
15	TRBD1	TRBV7-3	few	TRBJ1-1	TGTGCCAGCAGACCCTCAAGCGACAGGGCCTCCGAAGCTTTCTTT	CASRPSSDRASEAFF
14	-	TRBV25-1	-	TRBJ1-4	TGTGCCAGCAGTGAATTACGGACTAATGAAAAACTGTTTTTT	CASSELRTNEKLFF
14	-	TRBV14	-	TRBJ2-1	TGTGCCAGCACCCCTAAAGGTACCTACAATGAGCAGTTCTTC	CASTPKGTYNEQFF
16	TRBD2	TRBV25-1	-	TRBJ2-3	TGTGCCAGCAGTGAGAGCGGGAGGGCCCTGGCAGATACGCAGTATTTT	CASSESGRALADTQYF
14	-	TRBV24-1	-	TRBJ2-2	TGTGCCACCGAGGGGGTATTGAACACCGGGGAGCTGTTTTTT	CATEGVLNTGELFF
15	-	TRBV20-1	many	TRBJ1-6	TGCAGTGCTAGAGATCCCCCAGGGCAAAATTCACCCCTCCACTTT	CSARDPPGQNSPLHF
13	-	TRBV7-2	-	TRBJ2-3	TGTGCCAGCAGCTTACAGGTTGTAGATACGCAGTATTTT	CASSLQVVDTQYF
12	-	TRBV7-2	few	TRBJ2-5	TGTGCCAGCTCAGGGGCCCCAGAGACCCAGTACTTC	CASSGAPETQYF
17	-	TRBV14	-	TRBJ2-1	TGTGCCAGCAGCCAAGCCCATTGGAAAGATGGGACCAATGAGCAGTTCTTC	CASSQAHWKDGTNEQFF
15	TRBD2	TRBV2	few	TRBJ2-3	TGTGCCAGCCTACTAACTAGCGCTGGCACAGATACGCAGTATTTT	CASLLTSAGTDTQYF
14	-	TRBV20-1	few	TRBJ1-1	TGCAGTGCTACCTCCCGGGGGGAGAACACTGAAGCTTTCTTT	CSATSRGENTEAFF
14	-	TRBV21-1	few	TRBJ2-5	TGTGCCAGCAGCAATTTGAGCGGGAAAGAGACCCAGTACTTC	CASSNLSGKETQYF
14	TRBD1	TRBV10-3	few	TRBJ2-7	TGTGCCATCAGTGAGCGGGACAGTACCTACGAGCAGTACTTC	CAISERDSTYEQYF
16	-	TRBV5-1	few	TRBJ2-4	TGCGCCAGCAGCATGATCCCGCAGCAAGCCAAAAACATTCAGTACTTC	CASSMIPQQAKNIQYF
15	-	TRBV4-3	-	TRBJ2-1	TGCGCCAGCAGCCATCTTACAGGAGAATACAATGAGCAGTTCTTC	CASSHLTGEYNEQFF
14	TRBD1	TRBV6-1	few	TRBJ1-3	TGTGCCAGCAGTCCCGGGACAGCCGCCTGGACCATATATTTT	CASSPGTAAWTIYF
15	TRBD2	TRBV28	-	TRBJ2-7	TGTGCCAGCACCCCCCCAGCGGGAGGGTTAGGCGAGCAGTACTTC	CASTPPAGGLGEQYF